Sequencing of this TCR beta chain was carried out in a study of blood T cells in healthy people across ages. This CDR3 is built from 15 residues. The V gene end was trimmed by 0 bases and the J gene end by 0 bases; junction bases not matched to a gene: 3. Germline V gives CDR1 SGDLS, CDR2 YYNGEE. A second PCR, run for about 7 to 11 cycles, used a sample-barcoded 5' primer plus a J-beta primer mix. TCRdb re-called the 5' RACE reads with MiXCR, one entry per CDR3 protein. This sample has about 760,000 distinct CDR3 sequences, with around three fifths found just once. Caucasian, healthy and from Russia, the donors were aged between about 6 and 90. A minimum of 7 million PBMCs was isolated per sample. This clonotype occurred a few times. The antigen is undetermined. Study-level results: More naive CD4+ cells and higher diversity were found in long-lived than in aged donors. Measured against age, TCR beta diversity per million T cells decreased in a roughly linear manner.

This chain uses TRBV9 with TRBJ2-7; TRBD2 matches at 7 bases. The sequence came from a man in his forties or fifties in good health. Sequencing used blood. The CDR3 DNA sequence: TGTGCCAGCAGCGTAGTTCCTAGCGGCTCCTACGAGCAGTACTTC. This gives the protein CASSVVPSGSYEQYF.